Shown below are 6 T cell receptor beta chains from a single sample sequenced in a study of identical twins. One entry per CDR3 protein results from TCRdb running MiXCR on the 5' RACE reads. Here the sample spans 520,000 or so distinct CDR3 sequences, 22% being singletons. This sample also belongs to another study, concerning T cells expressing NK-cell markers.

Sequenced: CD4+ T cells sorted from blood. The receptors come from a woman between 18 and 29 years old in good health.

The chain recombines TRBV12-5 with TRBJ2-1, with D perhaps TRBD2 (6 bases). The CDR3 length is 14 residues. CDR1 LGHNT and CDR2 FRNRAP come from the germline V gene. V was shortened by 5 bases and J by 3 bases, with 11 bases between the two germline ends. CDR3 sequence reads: CASGGDSHYNEQFF. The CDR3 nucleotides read TGTGCTAGTGGTGGGGACTCGCACTACAATGAGCAGTTCTTC.

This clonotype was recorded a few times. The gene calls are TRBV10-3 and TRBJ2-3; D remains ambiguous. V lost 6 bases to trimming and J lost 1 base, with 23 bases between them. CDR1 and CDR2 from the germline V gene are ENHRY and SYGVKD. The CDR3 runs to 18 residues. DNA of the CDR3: TGTGCCATCAGCTTTACCCCCACCCCTAGAGAGCGCACAGATACGCAGTATTTT. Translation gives CAISFTPTPRERTDTQYF.

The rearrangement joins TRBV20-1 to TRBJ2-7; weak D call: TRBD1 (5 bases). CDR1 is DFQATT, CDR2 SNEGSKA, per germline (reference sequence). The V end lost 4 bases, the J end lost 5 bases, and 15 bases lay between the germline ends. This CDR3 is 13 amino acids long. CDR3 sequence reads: CSAIRVGENEQYF. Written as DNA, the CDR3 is TGCAGTGCTATAAGGGTAGGGGAAAACGAGCAGTACTTC.

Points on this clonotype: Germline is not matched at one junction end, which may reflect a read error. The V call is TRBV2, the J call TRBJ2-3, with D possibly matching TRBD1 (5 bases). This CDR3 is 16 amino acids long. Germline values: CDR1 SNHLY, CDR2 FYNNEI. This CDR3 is CANSARGTINTDTQYF. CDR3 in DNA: TGTGCCAACAGTGCTAGGGGCACGATTAACACAGATACGCAGTATTTT. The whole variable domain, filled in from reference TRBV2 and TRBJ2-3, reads EPEVTQTPSHQVTQMGQEVILRCVPISNHLYFYWYRQILGQKVEFLVSFYNNEISEKSEIFDDQFSVERPDGSNFTLKIRSTKLEDSAMYFCANSARGTINTDTQYFGPGTRLTVL.

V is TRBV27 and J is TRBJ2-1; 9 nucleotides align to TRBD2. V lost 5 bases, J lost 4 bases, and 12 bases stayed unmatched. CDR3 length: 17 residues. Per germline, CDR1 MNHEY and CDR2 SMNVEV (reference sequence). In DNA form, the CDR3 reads TGTGCCAGCAGTCTCCGCCGGGGTAGCGGGGGATACAATGAGCAGTTCTTC. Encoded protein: CASSLRRGSGGYNEQFF.

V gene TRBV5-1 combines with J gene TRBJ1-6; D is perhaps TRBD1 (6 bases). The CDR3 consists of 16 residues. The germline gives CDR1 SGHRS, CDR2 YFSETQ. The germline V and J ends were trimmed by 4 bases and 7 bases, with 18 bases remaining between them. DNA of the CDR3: TGCGCCAGCAGCCCCGGACACGGGACACACAATTCACCCCTCCACTTT. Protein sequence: CASSPGHGTHNSPLHF.